Here is one T cell receptor (beta chain) with its context. Other nucleotide sequences from this sample produce the same CDR3. Measured with immunoSEQ multiplex PCR; TCRdb has only the in-frame clones, and not every one. The data contain some 200,000 clones, 87% of them singletons. This specimen belongs to a study of blood T cell repertoires in COVID-19. Overall study: PBMCs, B-cell-depleted T cells, or T cells provided the cDNA or gDNA that made up the material.

The CDR3 sequence is 12 residues long. V lost 0 bases, J lost 3 bases, and 6 bases lay in between. Germline-derived CDR1 and CDR2 are GTSNPN and SVGIG (reference sequence). The sample consisted of peripheral blood. The clonotype was recovered from a woman aged 18-29 years who had recovered from COVID-19. V and J are TRBV30 and TRBJ2-7; D uncertain. CDR3 coding DNA: TGTGCCTGGAGTGTACCGGGCTACGAGCAGTACTTC. As protein: CAWSVPGYEQYF. Complete variable domain (other parts from reference TRBV30 and TRBJ2-7): SQTIHQWPATLVQPVGSPLSLECTVEGTSNPNLYWYRQAAGRGLQLLFYSVGIGQISSEVPQNLSASRPQDRQFILSSKKLLLSDSGFYLCAWSVPGYEQYFGPGTRLTVT.